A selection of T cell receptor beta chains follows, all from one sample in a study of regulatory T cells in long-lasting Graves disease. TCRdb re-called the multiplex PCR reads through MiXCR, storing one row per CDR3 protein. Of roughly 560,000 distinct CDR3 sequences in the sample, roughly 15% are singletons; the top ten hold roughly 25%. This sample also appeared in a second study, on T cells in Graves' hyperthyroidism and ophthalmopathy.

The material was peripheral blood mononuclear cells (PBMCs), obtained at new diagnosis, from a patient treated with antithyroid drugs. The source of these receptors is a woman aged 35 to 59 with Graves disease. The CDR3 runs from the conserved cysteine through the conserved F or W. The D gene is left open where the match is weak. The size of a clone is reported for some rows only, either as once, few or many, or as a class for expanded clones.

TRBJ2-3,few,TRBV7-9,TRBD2,CASSRSLLAGVLTDTQYF,TGTGCCAGCAGCCGGTCCCTGCTGGCGGGGGTATTAACAGATACGCAGTATTTT
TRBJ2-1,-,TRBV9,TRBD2,CASTGGGRNEQFF,TGTGCCAGCACGGGGGGGGGCCGTAATGAGCAGTTCTTC
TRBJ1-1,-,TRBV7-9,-,CASSLAGPRRDTEAFF,TGTGCCAGCAGCTTAGCGGGCCCCCGACGAGACACTGAAGCTTTCTTT
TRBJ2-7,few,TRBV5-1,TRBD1,CASSSGQREEQYF,TGCGCCAGCAGCTCGGGACAGCGCGAGGAGCAGTACTTC
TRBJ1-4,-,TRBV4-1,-,CASSRTKGPNEKLFF,TGCGCCAGCAGCCGGACCAAAGGTCCTAATGAAAAACTGTTTTTT
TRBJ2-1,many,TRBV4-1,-,CASSQGLVYNEQFF,TGCGCCAGCAGCCAAGGACTAGTTTACAATGAGCAGTTCTTC
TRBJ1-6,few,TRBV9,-,CASSPLDSQWGNSPLHF,TGTGCCAGCAGCCCACTAGACAGCCAGTGGGGTAATTCACCCCTCCACTTT
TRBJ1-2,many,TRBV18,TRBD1,CASSPGDSLGGYTF,TGTGCCAGCTCACCAGGGGACAGCCTGGGAGGCTACACCTTC
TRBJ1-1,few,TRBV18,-,CASSPQAGRYTEAFF,TGTGCCAGCTCACCACAGGCAGGGCGATACACTGAAGCTTTCTTT
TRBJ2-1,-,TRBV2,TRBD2,CASTSSRGGGYNEQFF,TGTGCCAGCACTTCGAGTCGGGGGGGCGGTTACAATGAGCAGTTCTTC
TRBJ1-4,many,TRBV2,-,CASSPGRSNEKLFF,TGTGCCAGCAGTCCCGGACGGTCTAATGAAAAACTGTTTTTT
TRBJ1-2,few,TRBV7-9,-,CASSLGHLYGYTF,TGTGCCAGCAGCTTGGGGCACCTCTATGGCTACACCTTC
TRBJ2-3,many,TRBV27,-,CASSLSIVLAKGGDTQYF,TGTGCCAGCAGTTTATCGATAGTTTTAGCTAAGGGAGGCGATACGCAGTATTTT
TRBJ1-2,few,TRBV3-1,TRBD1,CASSQEGRGRLNYGYTF,TGTGCCAGCAGCCAAGAAGGCAGGGGGCGCCTCAACTATGGCTACACCTTC
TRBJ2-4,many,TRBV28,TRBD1,CASRSGTGGARVDIQYF,TGTGCCAGCAGATCCGGGACAGGGGGCGCGAGAGTGGACATTCAGTACTTC
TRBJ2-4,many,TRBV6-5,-,CASSYSRLFREIAKNIQYF,TGTGCCAGCAGTTACTCTCGGCTCTTCAGGGAAATAGCCAAAAACATTCAGTACTTC
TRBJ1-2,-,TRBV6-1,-,CASSTGTITDGYTF,TGTGCCAGCAGTACCGGGACAATCACAGATGGCTACACCTTC
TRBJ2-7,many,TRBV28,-,CASNRDKHYEQYF,TGTGCCAGCAACCGAGACAAACACTACGAGCAGTACTTC
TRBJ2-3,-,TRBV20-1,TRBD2,CSALTGTSGSDTQYF,TGCAGTGCTCTAACCGGGACTAGCGGTTCAGATACGCAGTATTTT
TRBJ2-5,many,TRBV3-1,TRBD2,CASSQDPSGGWTQYF,TGTGCCAGCAGCCAAGATCCTAGCGGGGGATGGACCCAGTACTTC